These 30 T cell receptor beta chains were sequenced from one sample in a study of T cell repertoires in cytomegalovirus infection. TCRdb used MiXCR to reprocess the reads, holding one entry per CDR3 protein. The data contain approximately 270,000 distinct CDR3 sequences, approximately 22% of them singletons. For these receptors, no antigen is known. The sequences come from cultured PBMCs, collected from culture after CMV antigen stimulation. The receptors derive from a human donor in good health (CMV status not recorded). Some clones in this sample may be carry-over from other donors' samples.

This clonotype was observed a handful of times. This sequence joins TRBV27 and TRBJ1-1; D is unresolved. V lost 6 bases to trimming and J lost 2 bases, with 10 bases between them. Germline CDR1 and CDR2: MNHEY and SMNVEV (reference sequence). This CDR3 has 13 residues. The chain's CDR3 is CASRAKPNTEAFF. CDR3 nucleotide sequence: TGTGCCAGCAGGGCTAAGCCTAACACTGAAGCTTTCTTT.

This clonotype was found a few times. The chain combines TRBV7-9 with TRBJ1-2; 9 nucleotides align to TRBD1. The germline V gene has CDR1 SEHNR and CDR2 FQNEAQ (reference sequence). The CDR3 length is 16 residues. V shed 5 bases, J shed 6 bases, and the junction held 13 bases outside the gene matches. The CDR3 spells CASSPLRGQGRDGYTF. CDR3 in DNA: TGTGCCAGCAGCCCACTTAGAGGACAGGGGAGGGATGGCTACACCTTC.

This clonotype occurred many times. DNA of the CDR3: TGTGCCAGCAGCTTAGAGCCTAGCGGGACTTACAATGAGCAGTTCTTC. Its translation is CASSLEPSGTYNEQFF. The chain is built from TRBV7-9 and TRBJ2-1; 9 nucleotides line up with TRBD2. The CDR3 runs 16 residues. Trimming took 1 base from V and 4 from J; bases not matched to a gene: 5. CDR1 is SEHNR and CDR2 is FQNEAQ in the germline V gene (reference sequence).

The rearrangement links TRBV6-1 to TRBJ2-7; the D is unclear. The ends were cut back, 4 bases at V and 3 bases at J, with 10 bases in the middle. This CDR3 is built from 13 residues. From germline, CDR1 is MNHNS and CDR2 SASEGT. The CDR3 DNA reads TGTGCCAGCAGTGGAGACTCTTTCTACGAGCAGTACGTC. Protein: CASSGDSFYEQYV.

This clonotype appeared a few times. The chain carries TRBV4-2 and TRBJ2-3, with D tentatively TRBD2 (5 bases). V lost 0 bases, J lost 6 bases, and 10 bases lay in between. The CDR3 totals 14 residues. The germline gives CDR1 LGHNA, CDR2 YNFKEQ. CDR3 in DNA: TGTGCCAGCAGCCAAGAACTAGAAGGGGATACGCAGTATTTT. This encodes CASSQELEGDTQYF.

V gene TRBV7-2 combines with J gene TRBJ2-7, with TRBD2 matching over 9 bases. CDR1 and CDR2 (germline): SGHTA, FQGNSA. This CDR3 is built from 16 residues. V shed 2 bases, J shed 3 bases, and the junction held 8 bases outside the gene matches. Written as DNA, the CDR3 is TGTGCCAGCAGCTTAACTTCTGGCGGGAGGGGCTACGAGCAGTACGTC. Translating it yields CASSLTSGGRGYEQYV.

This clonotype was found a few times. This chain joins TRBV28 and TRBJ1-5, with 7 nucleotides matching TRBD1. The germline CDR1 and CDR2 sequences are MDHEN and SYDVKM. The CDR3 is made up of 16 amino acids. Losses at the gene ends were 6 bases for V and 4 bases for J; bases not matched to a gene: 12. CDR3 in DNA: TGTGCCAGCAGAGAGGGACAGCCCCTGGGTAATCAGCCCCAGCATTTT. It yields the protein CASREGQPLGNQPQHF.

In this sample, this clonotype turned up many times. The chain's CDR3 is CASSFSTGEGQPQHF. CDR3 coding DNA: TGTGCCAGCAGCTTTTCGACAGGGGAGGGTCAGCCCCAGCATTTT. The rearrangement uses TRBV7-2 and TRBJ1-5; TRBD1 aligns across 8 bases. The CDR3 spans 15 residues. CDR1 is SGHTA, CDR2 FQGNSA, per germline. V lost 3 bases and J lost 6; bases outside the gene matches: 7.

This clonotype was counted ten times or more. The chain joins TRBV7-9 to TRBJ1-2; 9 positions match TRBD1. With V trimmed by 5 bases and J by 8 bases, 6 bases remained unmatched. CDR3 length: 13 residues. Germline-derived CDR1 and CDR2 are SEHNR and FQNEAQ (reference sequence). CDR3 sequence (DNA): TGTGCCAGCAGCCCGGGGACAGGGCACGGCTACACCTTC. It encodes CASSPGTGHGYTF.

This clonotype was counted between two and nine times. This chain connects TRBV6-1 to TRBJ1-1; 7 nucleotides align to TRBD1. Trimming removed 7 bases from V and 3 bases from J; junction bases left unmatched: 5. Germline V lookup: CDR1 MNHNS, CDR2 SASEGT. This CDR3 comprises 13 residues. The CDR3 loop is CASNRDSYTEAFF. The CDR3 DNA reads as TGTGCCAGCAACCGGGACAGCTACACTGAAGCTTTCTTT.

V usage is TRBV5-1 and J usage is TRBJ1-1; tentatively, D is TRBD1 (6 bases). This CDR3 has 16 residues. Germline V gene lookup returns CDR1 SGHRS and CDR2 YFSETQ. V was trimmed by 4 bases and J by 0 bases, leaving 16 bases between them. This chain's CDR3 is CASSRLADSLNTEAFF. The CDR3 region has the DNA TGCGCCAGCAGCCGGTTGGCGGACAGCTTGAACACTGAAGCTTTCTTT.

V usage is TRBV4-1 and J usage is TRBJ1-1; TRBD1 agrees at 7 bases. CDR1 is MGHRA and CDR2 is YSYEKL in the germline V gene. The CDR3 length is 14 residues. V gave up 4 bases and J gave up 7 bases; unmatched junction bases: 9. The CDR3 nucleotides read TGCGCCAGCAGCCTCCGGACAGGAACTGATGAAGCTTTCTTT. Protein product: CASSLRTGTDEAFF.

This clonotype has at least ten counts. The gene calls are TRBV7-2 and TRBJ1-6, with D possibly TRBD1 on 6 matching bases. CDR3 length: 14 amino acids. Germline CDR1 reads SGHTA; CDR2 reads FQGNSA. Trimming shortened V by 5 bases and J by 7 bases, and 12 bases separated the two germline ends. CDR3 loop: CASSPQGRNSPLHF. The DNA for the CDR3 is TGTGCCAGCAGCCCTCAGGGGCGGAATTCACCCCTCCACTTT.

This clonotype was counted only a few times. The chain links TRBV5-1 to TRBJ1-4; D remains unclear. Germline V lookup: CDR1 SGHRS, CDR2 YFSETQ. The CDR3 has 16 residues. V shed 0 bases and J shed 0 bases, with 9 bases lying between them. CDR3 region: CASSLGSFATNEKLFF. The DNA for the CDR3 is TGCGCCAGCAGCTTGGGGTCTTTTGCAACTAATGAAAAACTGTTTTTT.

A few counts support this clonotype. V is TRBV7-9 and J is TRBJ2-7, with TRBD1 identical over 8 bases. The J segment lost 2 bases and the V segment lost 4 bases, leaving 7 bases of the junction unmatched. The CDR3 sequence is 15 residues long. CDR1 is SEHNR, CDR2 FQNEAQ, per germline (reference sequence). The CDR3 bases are TGTGCCAGCAGCTCCCCCGGGACAGGACCCTACGAGCAGTACTTC. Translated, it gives CASSSPGTGPYEQYF.

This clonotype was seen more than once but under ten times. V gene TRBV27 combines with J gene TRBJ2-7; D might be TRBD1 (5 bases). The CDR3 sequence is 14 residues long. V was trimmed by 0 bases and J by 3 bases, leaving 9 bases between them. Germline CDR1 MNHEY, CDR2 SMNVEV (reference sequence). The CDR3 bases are TGTGCCAGCAGTTTATCCCGACAGTACTACGAGCAGTACTTC. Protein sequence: CASSLSRQYYEQYF.

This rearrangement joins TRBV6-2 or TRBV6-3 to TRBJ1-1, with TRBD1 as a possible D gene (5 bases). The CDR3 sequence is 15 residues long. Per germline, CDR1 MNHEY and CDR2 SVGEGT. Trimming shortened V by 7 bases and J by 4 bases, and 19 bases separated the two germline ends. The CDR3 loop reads CASITPGGEVTEAFF. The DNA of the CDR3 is TGTGCCAGCATCACCCCCGGGGGAGAGGTCACTGAAGCTTTCTTT.

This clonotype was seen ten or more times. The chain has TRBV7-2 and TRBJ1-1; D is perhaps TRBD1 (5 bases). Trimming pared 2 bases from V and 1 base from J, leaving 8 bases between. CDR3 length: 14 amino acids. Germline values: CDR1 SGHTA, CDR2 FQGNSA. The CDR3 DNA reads TGTGCCAGCAGCTTAACTGGACAGAACACTGAAGCTTTCTTT. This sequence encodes CASSLTGQNTEAFF.

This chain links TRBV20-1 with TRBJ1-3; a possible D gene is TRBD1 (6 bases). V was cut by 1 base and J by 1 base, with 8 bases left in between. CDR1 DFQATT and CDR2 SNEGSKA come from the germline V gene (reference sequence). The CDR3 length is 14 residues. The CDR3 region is CSARGTGSGNTIYF. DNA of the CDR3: TGCAGTGCTAGAGGTACAGGGTCTGGAAACACCATATATTTT.

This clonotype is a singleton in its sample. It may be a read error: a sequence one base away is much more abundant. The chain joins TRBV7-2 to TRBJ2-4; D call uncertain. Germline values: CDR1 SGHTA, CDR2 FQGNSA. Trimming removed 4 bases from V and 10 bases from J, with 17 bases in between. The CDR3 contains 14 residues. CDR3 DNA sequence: TGTGCCAGCAGCTACTTCCCCCTGGGCAATATTCAGTACTTC. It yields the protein CASSYFPLGNIQYF.

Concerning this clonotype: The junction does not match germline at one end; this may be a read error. The CDR3 reads CSVEGHSSSYNEQFF. The CDR3 DNA reads TGCAGCGTGGAAGGACACTCGAGCTCCTACAATGAGCAGTTCTTC. The V call is TRBV29-1, the J call TRBJ2-1, with D possibly TRBD1 on 5 matching bases. This CDR3 has 15 residues. CDR1 is SQVTM and CDR2 is ANQGSEA in the germline V gene.

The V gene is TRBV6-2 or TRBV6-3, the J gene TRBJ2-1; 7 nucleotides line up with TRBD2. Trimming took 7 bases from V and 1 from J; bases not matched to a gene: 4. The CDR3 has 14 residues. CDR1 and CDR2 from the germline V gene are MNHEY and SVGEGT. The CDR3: CASILRGSYNEQFF. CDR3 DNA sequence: TGTGCCAGCATTCTGCGGGGGTCCTACAATGAGCAGTTCTTC.

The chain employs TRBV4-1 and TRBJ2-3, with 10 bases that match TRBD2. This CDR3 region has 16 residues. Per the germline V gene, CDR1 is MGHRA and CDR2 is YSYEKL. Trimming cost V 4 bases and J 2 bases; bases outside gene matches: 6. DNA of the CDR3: TGCGCCAGCAGCCTCCTACTAGCGGGGCCCACAGATACGCAGTATTTT. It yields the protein CASSLLLAGPTDTQYF.

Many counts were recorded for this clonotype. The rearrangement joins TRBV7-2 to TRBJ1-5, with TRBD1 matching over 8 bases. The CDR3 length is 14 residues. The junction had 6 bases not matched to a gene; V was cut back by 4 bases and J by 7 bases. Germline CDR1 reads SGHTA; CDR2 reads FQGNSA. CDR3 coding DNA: TGTGCCAGCAGCTCTAACAGGGGGGGACAGCCCCAGCATTTT. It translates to CASSSNRGGQPQHF. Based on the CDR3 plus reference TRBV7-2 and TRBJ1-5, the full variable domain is GAGVSQSPSNKVTEKGKDVELRCDPISGHTALYWYRQSLGQGLEFLIYFQGNSAPDKSGLPSDRFSAERTGGSVSTLTIQRTQQEDSAVYLCASSSNRGGQPQHFGDGTRLSIL.

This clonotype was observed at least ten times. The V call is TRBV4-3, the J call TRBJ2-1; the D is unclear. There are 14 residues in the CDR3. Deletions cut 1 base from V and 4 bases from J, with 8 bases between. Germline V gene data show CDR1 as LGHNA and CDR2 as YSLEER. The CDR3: CASSQVPGYNEQFF. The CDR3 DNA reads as TGCGCCAGCAGCCAAGTCCCGGGTTACAATGAGCAGTTCTTC.

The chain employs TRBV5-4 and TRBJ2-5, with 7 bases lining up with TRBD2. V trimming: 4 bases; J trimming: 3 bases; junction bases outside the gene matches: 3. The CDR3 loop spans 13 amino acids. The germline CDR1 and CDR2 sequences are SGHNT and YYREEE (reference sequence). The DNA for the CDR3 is TGTGCCAGCAGCCTAAGCGGGAAAGAGACCCAGTACTTC. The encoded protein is CASSLSGKETQYF.

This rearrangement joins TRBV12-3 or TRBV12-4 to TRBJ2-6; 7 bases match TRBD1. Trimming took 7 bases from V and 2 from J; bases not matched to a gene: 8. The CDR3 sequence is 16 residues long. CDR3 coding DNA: TGTGCCAGCACATCTCCCGGGACAGCTGGGGCCAACGTCCTGACTTTC. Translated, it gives CASTSPGTAGANVLTF.

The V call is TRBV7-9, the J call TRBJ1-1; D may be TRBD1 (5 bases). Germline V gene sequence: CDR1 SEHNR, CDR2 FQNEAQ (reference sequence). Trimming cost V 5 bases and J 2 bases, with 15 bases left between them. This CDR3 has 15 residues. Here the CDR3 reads CASSHSTAFNTEAFF. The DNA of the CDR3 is TGTGCCAGCAGCCATTCGACAGCATTCAACACTGAAGCTTTCTTT.

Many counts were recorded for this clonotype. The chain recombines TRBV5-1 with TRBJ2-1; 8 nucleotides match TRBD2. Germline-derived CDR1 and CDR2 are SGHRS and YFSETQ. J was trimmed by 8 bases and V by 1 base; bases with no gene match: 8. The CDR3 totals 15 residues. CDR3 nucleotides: TGCGCCAGCAGCTTGAACCCGGGACTAGGGGATGAGCAGTTCTTC. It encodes CASSLNPGLGDEQFF. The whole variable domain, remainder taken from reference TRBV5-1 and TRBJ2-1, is KAGVTQTPRYLIKTRGQQVTLSCSPISGHRSVSWYQQTPGQGLQFLFEYFSETQRNKGNFPGRFSGRQFSNSRSEMNVSTLELGDSALYLCASSLNPGLGDEQFFGPGTRLTVL.

The CDR3 here is CASSMRLSEQYF. The DNA of the CDR3 is TGTGCCAGCAGCATGCGGCTCTCCGAGCAGTACTTC. V is TRBV28 and J is TRBJ2-7; D unresolved. Germline CDR1 and CDR2: MDHEN and SYDVKM. V lost 6 bases and J 6 bases, leaving 12 bases between the germline ends. The CDR3 totals 12 residues.